This T cell receptor (beta chain) was captured in a study of control samples from healthy donors and cancer patients. In germline, CDR1 is SNHLY, CDR2 FYNNEI. The CDR3 sequence is 15 residues long. The V and J ends lost 7 bases and 0 bases respectively, with 15 bases between them. Assay: immunoSEQ multiplex PCR; the TCRdb copy retains only in-frame clones and omits some. This table has about 150,000 clones, about 89% appearing once. This chain uses TRBV2 with TRBJ1-2, with D maybe TRBD1 (6 bases). This receptor was identified in a man younger than 40 in good health. The material sequenced was blood. The CDR3 region has the DNA TGTGCCAGCAAGCCGGACAGCGCCGCTAACTATGGCTACACCTTC. It encodes CASKPDSAANYGYTF.